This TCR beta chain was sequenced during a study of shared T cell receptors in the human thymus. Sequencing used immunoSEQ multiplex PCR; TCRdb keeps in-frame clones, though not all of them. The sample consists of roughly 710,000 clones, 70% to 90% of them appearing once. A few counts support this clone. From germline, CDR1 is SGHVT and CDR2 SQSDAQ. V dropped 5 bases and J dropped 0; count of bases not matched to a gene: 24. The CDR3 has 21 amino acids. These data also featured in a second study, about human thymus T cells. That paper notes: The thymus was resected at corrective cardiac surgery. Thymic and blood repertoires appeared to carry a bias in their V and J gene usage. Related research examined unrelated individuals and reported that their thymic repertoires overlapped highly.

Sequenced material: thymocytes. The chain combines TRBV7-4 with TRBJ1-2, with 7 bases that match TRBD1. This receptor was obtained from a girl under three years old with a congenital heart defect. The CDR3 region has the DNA TGTGCCAGCAGCGCCTTGGGACAGCCTCCGGAATCCCTGTTAGCTAACTATGGCTACACCTTC. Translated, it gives CASSALGQPPESLLANYGYTF.